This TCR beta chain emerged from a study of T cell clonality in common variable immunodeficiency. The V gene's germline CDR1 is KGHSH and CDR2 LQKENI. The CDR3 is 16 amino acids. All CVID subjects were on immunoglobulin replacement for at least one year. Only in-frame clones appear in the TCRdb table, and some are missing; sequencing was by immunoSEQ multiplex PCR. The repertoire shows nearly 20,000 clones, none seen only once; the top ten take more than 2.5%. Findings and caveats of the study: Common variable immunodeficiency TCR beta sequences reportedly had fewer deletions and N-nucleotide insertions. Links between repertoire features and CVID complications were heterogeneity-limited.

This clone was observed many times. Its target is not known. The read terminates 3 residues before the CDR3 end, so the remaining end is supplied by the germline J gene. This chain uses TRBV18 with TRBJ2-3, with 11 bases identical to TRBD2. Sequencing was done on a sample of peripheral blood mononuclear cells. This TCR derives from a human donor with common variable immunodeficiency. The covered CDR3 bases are TGTGCCAGCTCACCACCGTATAGCGGGAGGGGCCTAACG. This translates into CASSPPYSGRGLT. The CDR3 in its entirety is CASSPPYSGRGLTQYF. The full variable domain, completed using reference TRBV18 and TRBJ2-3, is NAGVMQNPRHLVRRRGQEARLRCSPMKGHSHVYWYRQLPEEGLKFMVYLQKENIIDESGMPKERFSAEFPKEGPSILRIQQVVRGDSAAYFCASSPPYSGRGLTQYFGPGTRLTVL.